What follows describes a single T cell receptor (beta chain). Its antigen has not been determined. No base quality information exists; no much larger clone differs at one position. Using the deep immunoSEQ assay, TCR CDR3 regions were amplified from genomic DNA by multiplex PCR. Genomic DNA extracted from each cell subset was distributed evenly over all wells of several immunoSEQ 96-well plates, and each plate served as one replicate. For sorted subsets, approximately 190 ng of genomic DNA, equivalent to some 30,000 T cell genomes, went into each replicate PCR. Purified libraries were measured with a Qubit 3.0 fluorometer, size-checked on a Bioanalyzer 2100, and measured again with the KAPA Library Quantification kit. Each immunoSEQ 96-well plate was sequenced on its own single-read 150-cycle Illumina NextSeq 550 flow cell. The authors' pipeline ran thus. Because only junctional sequences without quality scores were contained in the immunoSEQ output, filtering matching that applied to full-length reads could not be performed. Sequences were annotated with PyIR, a Python wrapper for IgBLAST v1.9, and V/J genes and CDR3 were assigned using IMGT germline references. Reads were removed for weak V/J assignments (E-value above 1e-6), missing CDR3, stop codons, out-of-frame junctions, or ambiguous translated residues. V3J clonotypes were defined as sequences sharing an identical inferred V gene, J gene, and CDR3 amino acid sequence. Percentage overlap between repertoires was computed as shared unique clonotypes divided by the size of the smaller repertoire. Repertoire richness was assessed with RTK rarefaction, the Chao1 estimator, and Recon v2.1 estimates of unobserved clonotypes. OLGA was used to compute generation probabilities for all TCRbeta clonotypes that the gDNA method yielded from a handful of donors. Held by TCRdb, this immuneACCESS table contains in-frame sequences only and omits some clones. Under half of the omission traces to an unresolved V gene where checked; the cause of the rest is unknown. The V and J calls and clone size are taken from that table; D and trimming were inferred from the DNA. In this sample the table shows about 2.3 million clones, 85% to 95% of which occur a single time. The ten most abundant clones make up 0.35% to 0.45% of the sample.

The donors were healthy, HIV-negative adults with no recently reported acute infections or vaccinations. All donors were Caucasian adults living in Nashville, Tennessee, USA. CD4+ T cells were enriched by magnetic negative selection, after which naive cells were positively selected on CD45RA and the negative fraction was taken as the memory subset. Blood was collected by leukapheresis, and PBMCs were isolated by Ficoll-Histopaque density gradient centrifugation and then cryopreserved in liquid nitrogen vapor phase. Analytical flow cytometry was used to check the purity and quantity of every magnetically sorted T cell population. Genomic DNA was isolated from each sorted fraction and quantified by UV absorbance on a Nanodrop 2000c. This entry is derived from a study of shared clonotypes between healthy human individuals (dated by TCRdb to 2019 to 2021). For the study in its entirety: Three men and a couple of women, aged 18 to 49 years, made up the cohort. For each donor, three plates each were used for CD4 naive and CD4 memory, two plates were used for CD8 naive, and one plate was used for CD8 memory. Blood TCR repertoires of roughly 5 healthy adults were deeply sequenced to estimate repertoire size and the extent of clonotype sharing between individuals. Libraries were prepared and TCR repertoires were sequenced by different laboratories using diverse techniques, in order to increase sequencing depth and limit assay-specific biases. Leukapheresis yielded between about 0.94 and 8.9 billion PBMCs per donor.

V and J lose 3 bases and 0 bases, and a span of 12 bases separates them. The CDR3 numbers 15 residues from cysteine through phenylalanine. Only CDR3 DNA remains: 45 bases, in frame from the first base. In the germline V gene, CDR1 corresponds to SQVTM and CDR2 to ANQGSEA. General conclusions and limits of the study: Naive subsets generally had larger estimated clonotype richness than memory subsets did. Because the study included only a small number of donors, the genetic and exposure-history diversity represented was limited. Higher generation probabilities were observed for clonotypes shared by all four sorted-subset donors than for non-shared clonotypes. Only blood was sampled, and tissue TCR repertoires likely differ from those in blood. Pairwise subsampling indicated that sequencing depth was expected to affect the degree of clonotype sharing among donors. Even with the large sequencing depth, rarefaction of the sorted-subset datasets indicated that sequencing was incomplete. When a handful of donors were compared, the shared fraction of clonotypes was about 5.5% for naive CD4, around 4% for naive CD8, roughly 2.5% for memory CD4, and around 0.4% for memory CD8.

This receptor was taken from a man between 18 and 35 years old in good health. Some clones in this sample may be carry-over from other donors' samples. What was sequenced was naive CD4+ T cells from PBMCs. The cell subset or site label corresponds to: CD45RA+ positively selected. Recombination joined TRBV29-1 with TRBJ2-1; D gene: possibly TRBD2, on 6 matching bases. The base sequence is TGCAGCGTTGATGGGACTTCTAGCTCCTACAATGAGCAGTTCTTC. The resulting protein is CSVDGTSSSYNEQFF.